This record concerns one T cell receptor (beta chain) sequence. Unmatched junction bases numbered 11, after V lost 6 bases and J lost 4 bases. The length of the CDR3 is 15 residues. CDR1 MGHDK and CDR2 SYGVNS come from the germline V gene. The data are from a study of radiotherapy plus CTLA-4 blockade in lung cancer. Data came from immunoSEQ multiplex PCR; TCRdb stores just in-frame clones and leaves some out. The profile covers over 45,000 clones, with roughly four fifths appearing a single time and 16% taken by the ten largest. The receptor was isolated from a human donor with non-small cell lung cancer who had a complete response to radiotherapy plus ipilimumab. J is TRBJ2-5 and V is TRBV25-1, with TRBD1 matching over 7 bases. The sequences come from peripheral blood, collected from a patient treated with radiotherapy plus ipilimumab. The CDR3 region has the DNA TGTGCCAGCAGCGACAGGGCCGCGCGGGCAGAGACCCAGTACTTC. Protein: CASSDRAARAETQYF.